The 26 T cell receptor beta chains presented below share a single source sample, sequenced in a study of T cell responses to AZD1222 COVID-19 vaccine. Some clones are missing from TCRdb's copy, which holds only in-frame ones; the method was immunoSEQ multiplex PCR. The sample has around 120,000 clones; around 88% are singletons. The material sequenced was peripheral blood, taken on day 0 of AZD1222 vaccination. These receptors were collected from an adult in good health.

The chain uses TRBV14 and TRBJ1-6; 7 positions match TRBD1. This CDR3 has 17 amino acids. V shed 0 bases, J shed 8 bases, and the junction held 10 bases outside the gene matches. From germline, CDR1 is SGHDN and CDR2 FVKESK. The CDR3 loop reads CASSQDSGTVIYSPLHF. CDR3 coding DNA: TGTGCCAGCAGCCAAGATTCCGGGACAGTGATCTATTCACCCCTCCACTTT.

The chain links TRBV5-1 to TRBJ1-6, with a possible D match to TRBD1 (6 bases). Between the trimmed V and J ends, which lost 0 bases and 7 bases, there was a span of 14 bases. Germline-derived CDR1 and CDR2 are SGHRS and YFSETQ. The CDR3 extends over 16 amino acids. As DNA, the CDR3 is TGCGCCAGCAGCTTGGGATACCGGGGGCCCAATTCACCCCTCCACTTT. As protein: CASSLGYRGPNSPLHF. Based on the CDR3 plus reference TRBV5-1 and TRBJ1-6, the full variable domain is KAGVTQTPRYLIKTRGQQVTLSCSPISGHRSVSWYQQTPGQGLQFLFEYFSETQRNKGNFPGRFSGRQFSNSRSEMNVSTLELGDSALYLCASSLGYRGPNSPLHFGNGTRLTVT.

This clone was seen a single time. The chain recombines TRBV4-3 with TRBJ1-1; maybe TRBD1 (6 bases). From germline, CDR1 is LGHNA and CDR2 YSLEER. This CDR3 comprises 15 residues. V was trimmed by 2 bases and J by 6 bases, leaving 16 bases between them. CDR3 sequence (DNA): TGCGCCAGCAGCCAAAACCGGGACACCATCTCTGAAGCTTTCTTT. Amino acid sequence: CASSQNRDTISEAFF.

The J gene is TRBJ2-2, the V gene TRBV7-9, with D hard to call. Germline V gene sequence: CDR1 SEHNR, CDR2 FQNEAQ (reference sequence). This CDR3 spans 15 amino acids. V lost 1 base and J 4 bases, leaving 10 bases between the germline ends. The CDR3 DNA reads TGTGCCAGCAGCTTAGTGGGTACGGGCACCGGGGAGCTGTTTTTT. This codes for CASSLVGTGTGELFF.

The rearrangement links TRBV7-2 to TRBJ2-7, with 7 bases identical to TRBD1. The CDR3 runs to 14 residues. CDR1 is SGHTA, CDR2 FQGNSA, per germline. J gave up 6 bases and V 1 base, and 6 bases lay outside the gene matches. This CDR3 reads CASSLGTGQSEQYF. CDR3 sequence (DNA): TGTGCCAGCAGCTTAGGCACGGGACAGTCCGAGCAGTACTTC.

The chain links TRBV6-5 to TRBJ2-7; 8 bases fit TRBD2. In germline, CDR1 is MNHEY, CDR2 SVGAGI. V shed 5 bases, J shed 4 bases, and the junction held 10 bases outside the gene matches. The CDR3 extends over 15 amino acids. As DNA, the CDR3 is TGTGCCAGCAGTAACCATAGCGGGGTCAGGTACGAGCAGTACTTC. It translates to CASSNHSGVRYEQYF.

A word on this clone: Other nucleotide sequences from this sample produce the same CDR3. The rearrangement joins TRBV12-3 or TRBV12-4 to TRBJ1-1; the D is unclear. The V and J ends lost 3 bases and 1 base respectively, with 6 bases between them. This CDR3 comprises 13 residues. Here the CDR3 DNA reads TGTGCCAGCAGTTTCACCGGGAACACTGAAGCTTTCTTT. Protein: CASSFTGNTEAFF.

V and J are TRBV5-6 and TRBJ2-7; 7 nucleotides line up with TRBD2. V lost 2 bases and J lost 2; bases outside the gene matches: 7. The V gene's germline CDR1 is SGHDT and CDR2 YYEEEE. There are 15 residues in the CDR3. The CDR3 DNA reads as TGTGCCAGCAGCTTAGCGGGACCGGGGCCCTACGAGCAGTACTTC. This codes for CASSLAGPGPYEQYF.

This chain connects TRBV11-2 to TRBJ2-7, with D possibly TRBD1 on 6 matching bases. Trimming stripped 1 base from V and 3 bases from J, with 7 bases between. The CDR3 sequence is 13 residues long. The germline CDR1 and CDR2 sequences are SGHAT and FQNNGV. CDR3 residues: CASSLVQGYEQYF. The DNA of the CDR3 is TGTGCCAGCAGCTTAGTACAGGGCTACGAGCAGTACTTC.

This chain connects TRBV5-8 to TRBJ1-4; 10 bases map to TRBD1. V lost 4 bases, J lost 7 bases, and 4 bases stayed unmatched. The CDR3 covers 14 residues. CDR1 SGHTS and CDR2 YDEGEE come from the germline V gene. Here the CDR3 DNA reads TGTGCCAGCAGCCTCGGGACAGGGGTTGAAAAACTGTTTTTT. The encoded protein is CASSLGTGVEKLFF.

The CDR3 DNA reads as TGTGCCAGCAGTGAAGCTAGGGGACGGGGCTACACCTTC. Amino acids: CASSEARGRGYTF. V is TRBV6-1 and J is TRBJ1-2, with TRBD1 as a possible D gene (5 bases). Germline loops: CDR1 MNHNS, CDR2 SASEGT. This CDR3 has 13 amino acids. V was cut by 0 bases and J by 8 bases, with 10 bases left in between.

This clone was seen only a few times. The J gene is TRBJ1-1, the V gene TRBV19; the D gene is possibly TRBD1 (5 bases). Looked up from germline, CDR1 is LNHDA and CDR2 is SQIVND (reference sequence). The V end lost 6 bases, the J end lost 0 bases, and 14 bases lay between the germline ends. CDR3 length: 15 residues. The CDR3 DNA is TGTGCCAGTAGGACAACCGGGACCCTGAACACTGAAGCTTTCTTT. Protein: CASRTTGTLNTEAFF.

The chain employs TRBV7-9 and TRBJ1-4; the D is unclear. The V gene's germline CDR1 is SEHNR and CDR2 FQNEAQ (reference sequence). This CDR3 region has 11 residues. Trimming took 5 bases from V and 7 from J, leaving 5 bases between them. The CDR3 sequence is CASSRVEKLFF. CDR3 DNA: TGTGCCAGCAGCCGGGTTGAAAAACTGTTTTTT.

This chain uses TRBV9 with TRBJ1-3; D is unresolved. Trimming left V 0 bases short and J 5 bases short, with 9 bases between. The CDR3 is made up of 14 amino acids. The V gene's germline CDR1 is SGDLS and CDR2 YYNGEE. The CDR3 DNA is TGTGCCAGCAGCGTAGCAGGTCTTAGAAACACCATATATTTT. As protein: CASSVAGLRNTIYF.

V is TRBV28 and J is TRBJ1-5; D is perhaps TRBD1 (5 bases). The ends were cut back, 3 bases at V and 7 bases at J, with 13 bases in the middle. CDR1 is MDHEN and CDR2 is SYDVKM in the germline V gene. The CDR3 is 14 amino acids. CDR3 bases: TGTGCCAGCAGTTTTGGGCAAGGGGACCAGCCCCAGCATTTT. Its translation is CASSFGQGDQPQHF.

The chain employs TRBV28 and TRBJ2-3; D is unclear. This CDR3 contains 14 residues. The germline CDR1 and CDR2 sequences are MDHEN and SYDVKM. Between the trimmed V and J ends, which lost 5 bases and 6 bases, there was a span of 15 bases. CDR3 sequence reads: CASSAPSSTDTQYF. The DNA for the CDR3 is TGTGCCAGCAGTGCCCCTTCCTCTACTGATACGCAGTATTTT.

The chain links TRBV11-2 to TRBJ1-1; D may be TRBD1 (6 bases). Trimming took 0 bases from V and 6 from J, leaving 11 bases between them. Germline lookup yields CDR1 SGHAT and CDR2 FQNNGV. This CDR3 region has 14 residues. CDR3 region: CASSLDGRGSEAFF. The CDR3, as DNA: TGTGCCAGCAGCTTAGATGGCAGGGGTTCTGAAGCTTTCTTT.

The genes are TRBV29-1 and TRBJ1-2; 8 bases are shared with TRBD1. This CDR3 spans 13 amino acids. V trimming: 0 bases; J trimming: 7 bases; junction bases outside the gene matches: 4. Germline V gene data show CDR1 as SQVTM and CDR2 as ANQGSEA. The DNA for the CDR3 is TGCAGCGTTGAAGACAGGGGGCGAGGTGGCTACACCTTC. Protein product: CSVEDRGRGGYTF.

This rearrangement joins TRBV7-8 to TRBJ1-1; D not resolved. The V gene lost 2 bases and the J gene lost 1 base, with 5 bases spanning the gap. Germline CDR1 and CDR2: SGHVS and FQNEAQ. The CDR3 is 13 residues long. CDR3: CASSLRRNTEAFF. The CDR3, as DNA: TGTGCCAGCAGCTTACGGCGGAACACTGAAGCTTTCTTT.

V and J are TRBV6-6 and TRBJ2-6, with no clear D. The V end was cut by 7 bases, the J end by 2 bases, with 9 bases between. The CDR3 runs 14 residues. The germline V gene encodes CDR1 MNHNY and CDR2 SVGAGI (reference sequence). For the CDR3, the DNA is TGTGCCAGCAACAAAGGGACTGGGGCCAACGTCCTGACTTTC. It is translated as CASNKGTGANVLTF.

This clone was recorded once. The chain joins TRBV15 to TRBJ2-2; 8 nucleotides match TRBD1. Germline V gene sequence: CDR1 LNHNV, CDR2 YYDKDF (reference sequence). V shed 1 base and J 5 bases; nucleotides not matched to a gene: 6. This CDR3 region has 16 residues. The CDR3 here is CATSRAAGQETGELFF. In DNA form, the CDR3 reads TGTGCCACCAGCAGAGCCGCGGGACAGGAAACCGGGGAGCTGTTTTTT.

In this sample, this clone turned up once. CDR3 nucleotide sequence: TGCGCCAGCAGCCGGACTAGTCCGGAGACCCAGTACTTC. It yields the protein CASSRTSPETQYF. The V call is TRBV5-1, the J call TRBJ2-5, with TRBD2 matching over 7 bases. This CDR3 contains 13 residues. In germline, CDR1 is SGHRS, CDR2 YFSETQ. Germline trimming cut 4 bases from V and 5 bases from J; bases unmatched to any gene: 5.

The CDR3 nucleotides read TGTGCCATCAGAGGGACAGGGGTAGACTACGAGCAGTACTTC. It translates to CAIRGTGVDYEQYF. The rearrangement joins TRBV10-3 to TRBJ2-7; 10 bases are shared with TRBD1. The CDR3 sequence is 14 residues long. V lost 6 bases, J lost 3 bases, and 5 bases stayed unmatched. Germline V lookup: CDR1 ENHRY, CDR2 SYGVKD.

The genes are TRBV3-1 (or the pseudogene TRBV3-2) and TRBJ2-1, with TRBD1 matching 8 bases. Germline V CDR1 and CDR2: LGHDT, YNNKEL (reference sequence). V lost 7 bases and J lost 12; bases outside the gene matches: 11. CDR3 size: 13 residues. CDR3 protein: CASKSQGAQWQFF. The CDR3 nucleotides read TGTGCCAGCAAAAGCCAGGGGGCGCAATGGCAGTTCTTC.

V usage is TRBV10-3 and J usage is TRBJ2-1, with a weak D call TRBD2 (5 bases). This CDR3 has 13 residues. The germline V and J ends were trimmed by 6 bases and 8 bases, with 14 bases remaining between them. From germline, CDR1 is ENHRY and CDR2 SYGVKD. The chain's CDR3 is CAISGVGADEQFF. DNA for the CDR3: TGTGCCATCAGCGGGGTAGGTGCGGATGAGCAGTTCTTC.

This clone came up once. This sequence joins TRBV28 and TRBJ2-3; 8 bases align to TRBD2. V lost 4 bases and J lost 5; bases outside the gene matches: 8. Germline lookup yields CDR1 MDHEN and CDR2 SYDVKM. The CDR3 has 15 amino acids. In DNA, the CDR3 is TGTGCCAGCAGTTCCCCCGGGGGGGCATTAGATACGCAGTATTTT. This encodes CASSSPGGALDTQYF. Variable domain in full (rest from reference TRBV28 and TRBJ2-3): DVKVTQSSRYLVKRTGEKVFLECVQDMDHENMFWYRQDPGLGLRLIYFSYDVKMKEKGDIPEGYSVSREKKERFSLILESASTNQTSMYLCASSSPGGALDTQYFGPGTRLTVL.